The rows below give T cell receptor beta chains drawn from one sample of a study of OX40 agonist ivuxolimab in advanced cancers. TCRdb's table, derived via immunoSEQ multiplex PCR, lists solely in-frame clones and lacks some. The sample yields about 52,000 clones, about nine tenths seen once. Sample: CD4+ or CD8+ T cells sorted from blood, taken in a trial of the OX40 agonist ivuxolimab. Source of these receptors: an adult with an advanced solid tumor such as melanoma, head and neck, liver or kidney cancer. The CDR3 runs from the conserved cysteine through the conserved F or W. The D gene is left open where the match is weak. Size is stated for part of the rows, as once, few or many counts, or as a class when the clone is expanded.

CDR3 length,D gene,clone size,J gene,V gene,CDR3 protein,CDR3 DNA
15,-,-,TRBJ1-1,TRBV7-6,CASSLVEGMNTEAFF,TGTGCCAGCAGCTTAGTTGAGGGGATGAACACTGAAGCTTTCTTT
16,TRBD2,-,TRBJ2-5,TRBV5-6,CASSPRGSGGAETQYF,TGTGCCAGCAGCCCTCGGGGTAGCGGGGGGGCCGAGACCCAGTACTTC
15,-,-,TRBJ2-5,TRBV9,CASSDRQAPSETQYF,TGTGCCAGCAGCGACCGACAGGCACCTAGCGAGACCCAGTACTTC
11,-,-,TRBJ2-1,TRBV20-1,CSASVGFEQFF,TGCAGTGCTAGCGTTGGTTTTGAGCAGTTCTTC
13,TRBD1,-,TRBJ1-1,TRBV7-9,CASSLGQGTEAFF,TGTGCCAGCAGCTTAGGACAGGGCACTGAAGCTTTCTTT
17,TRBD1,-,TRBJ2-7,TRBV27,CASSLSGGTGLFYEQYF,TGTGCCAGCAGTCTTTCAGGGGGGACAGGTCTTTTCTACGAGCAGTACTTC
16,TRBD1,-,TRBJ2-7,TRBV10-1,CASSVGKGATPYEQYF,TGCGCCAGCAGTGTGGGGAAGGGGGCTACCCCCTACGAGCAGTACTTC
18,TRBD1,-,TRBJ1-3,TRBV13,CASSSTGTGARIGNTIYF,TGTGCCAGCAGCTCCACCGGGACAGGCGCTAGAATTGGAAACACCATATATTTT
14,-,-,TRBJ2-1,TRBV7-9,CASSLTAGDNEQFF,TGTGCCAGCAGCTTAACGGCAGGGGACAATGAGCAGTTCTTC
15,TRBD1,-,TRBJ1-2,TRBV13,CASSIGQGSHYGYTF,TGTGCCAGCAGCATCGGACAGGGGTCACACTATGGCTACACCTTC
14,-,-,TRBJ1-5,TRBV30,CAWSRDGGHQPQHF,TGTGCCTGGAGTCGGGACGGGGGCCATCAGCCCCAGCATTTT
15,-,-,TRBJ2-7,TRBV7-9,CASSLHLEGLDEQYF,TGTGCCAGCAGCTTACATCTTGAGGGACTGGACGAGCAGTACTTC
16,-,few,TRBJ1-6,TRBV2,CASSGEKSSYNSPLHF,TGTGCCAGCAGTGGGGAGAAGAGCTCCTATAATTCACCCCTCCACTTT
11,-,-,TRBJ2-2,TRBV30,CAWELTGELFF,TGTGCCTGGGAATTAACCGGGGAGCTGTTTTTT
16,-,few,TRBJ2-4,TRBV18,CASSPFSLGAKNIQYF,TGTGCCAGCTCACCATTCTCCTTAGGGGCCAAAAACATTCAGTACTTC
14,TRBD1,-,TRBJ1-2,TRBV4-1,CASSQPGQGRGYTF,TGCGCCAGCAGCCAACCGGGACAGGGCAGAGGCTACACCTTC
15,-,-,TRBJ1-1,TRBV5-4,CASSLETTGSTEAFF,TGTGCCAGCAGCTTAGAGACAACAGGGTCCACTGAAGCTTTCTTT
12,-,-,TRBJ2-7,TRBV2,CASRRSVDEQYF,TGTGCCAGCCGACGGTCAGTCGACGAGCAGTACTTC
12,-,-,TRBJ2-3,TRBV7-9,CASSSFTDTQYF,TGTGCCAGCAGCTCCTTCACAGATACGCAGTATTTT
15,TRBD1,-,TRBJ1-1,TRBV7-3,CASSPIDRGDTEAFF,TGTGCCAGCAGCCCCATAGACAGGGGTGACACTGAAGCTTTCTTT
15,-,-,TRBJ2-1,TRBV18,CASSPIDSSYNEQFF,TGTGCCAGCTCACCTATCGACAGCTCCTACAATGAGCAGTTCTTC
15,TRBD1,-,TRBJ1-6,TRBV6-5,CASSYGGTDYSPLHF,TGTGCCAGCAGTTACGGGGGGACAGACTATTCACCCCTCCACTTT
17,-,-,TRBJ1-6,TRBV7-9,CASINPGRGTLASPLHF,TGTGCCAGCATCAACCCTGGGAGGGGGACGTTGGCTTCACCCCTCCACTTT